This T cell receptor (beta chain) originates from a study of regulatory T cells in long-lasting Graves disease (dated by TCRdb to 2020 to 2023). Regarding the research as a whole: Newly diagnosed Graves' disease patients had taken antithyroid drugs for less than 3 months. Patients with persistent Graves' disease were compared with patients with newly diagnosed Graves' disease using TCR sequencing and RNA sequencing of peripheral blood. TCR sequencing covered roughly 13 persistent and 20 or so newly diagnosed Graves' disease patients, 33 samples in total. The study was registered as a clinical trial and conducted in China. Here is what the overall study found, with its caveats: Persistent disease showed preferential use of TRBV28, TRBJ1-2 and TRBJ2-5, whereas newly diagnosed disease favored TRBV20-1 and TRBJ2-1. Only the TCR beta chain was sequenced and analyzed. More public clonotypes were shared among persistent patients (fewer than 3,000) than among newly diagnosed patients (approximately 1,000). As a limitation, the authors acknowledged that the small sample size may reduce accuracy. Only peripheral blood was studied, because thyroid tissue, the primary lesion, was inaccessible. Compared with newly diagnosed patients, patients with persistent Graves' disease had lower TCR Shannon entropy and fewer highly expanded clones, which suggests clonal expansion.

The CDR3 has 13 amino acids, counting the end cysteine and phenylalanine. Left in the record is the CDR3 DNA by itself, 39 bases read in frame from the first base. According to the germline V gene (reference sequence), CDR1 reads MNHEY and CDR2 reads SMNVEV. V is cut by 6 bases and J by 6 bases, and the space between the germline ends is 13 bases. With respect to this clonotype: Its antigen remains undetermined. Base qualities are not recorded, but no much larger clone differs from it by a single base.

The library came from multiplex PCR. For sequencing, an Illumina HiSeq 4000 was employed. TCR beta libraries were built with iRepertoire HTBI primers and Arm-PCR amplification of CDR3 regions. Before sequencing, the PCR products underwent gel purification. The study's own analysis went as follows. Gene usage analysis of CDR3 amino acid clonotypes used the 62 TRBV and 12 to 15 TRBJ segments found across samples. COPE and FqMerger were used to merge the filtered high-quality paired reads into contigs. Contigs were aligned with BLAST to IMGT TRBV, TRBD and TRBJ reference genes, and CDR3 was defined per IMGT. Any clonotype with a frequency above 0.1% was counted as a highly expanded clone. Repertoire diversity was measured by Shannon entropy, and V-J evenness by the Gini coefficient. Public clonotypes were defined as clonotypes shared by more than one individual. TCRdb reworked the public reads: Q25 trimming with fastp, MiXCR clone assembly, productive beta chains retained. Every CDR3 protein is listed once, alongside the most common genes and DNA of its rows. The V and J calls shown here were made by TCRdb, not taken from the authors' results. Present in this sample are 400,000 to 550,000 distinct CDR3 sequences, about a sixth of which were seen just once. 9.5% to 12% of the sample goes to the ten largest clones.

The time point label here, explained by the study, means: newly diagnosed GD, antithyroid drugs for less than 3 months. RNA was extracted from PBMCs in TRIzol for both TCR sequencing and RNA sequencing. Graves' disease was diagnosed according to American Thyroid Association guidelines. Patients were recruited from an endocrinology department in Xi'an, China. Each patient gave around 9 milliliters of peripheral blood, collected in an EDTA anticoagulant tube. Ficoll Paque Plus density gradient separation was used to isolate PBMCs, and no further T cell sorting was done. An Agilent 2100 Bioanalyzer and agarose gel were used to check RNA quality, and a NanoDrop 2000 was used to measure RNA concentration. These records were also assigned to another study, of T cells in Graves' hyperthyroidism and ophthalmopathy. From the second report: Stable Graves' hyperthyroidism was defined as no progression to ophthalmopathy during 18 months of follow-up. Hyperthyroidism patients were aged 18 to 65 years and newly diagnosed, with disease duration of less than 2 months. Patients with uncontrolled infections, other autoimmune diseases, pregnancy or lactation were excluded. Diagnoses relied on clinical symptoms, serum thyroxine and TRAb, thyroid ultrasound and orbital computed tomography. The first round of RT-PCR for the TCR CDR3 was performed with the HTBI primer set and the Qiagen OneStep RT-PCR kit. Blood samples also contained most of the expanded thyroid clonotypes (frequency above 0.001), which suggests that blood repertoires may reflect thyroid immune responses. Ophthalmopathy was separated from stable hyperthyroidism by a 13 V-J signature model, with roughly 88% sensitivity and about 81% specificity obtained in cross-validation and 80%/75% obtained in testing. During validation, the model predicted progression to ophthalmopathy a median of approximately 6 months ahead of onset, with more than 60% sensitivity and around 73% specificity. To identify TCR V-J signatures that set the groups apart, the researchers used a discovery cohort of more than 95 patients, made up of roughly 45 with Graves' ophthalmopathy and some 56 with stable Graves' hyperthyroidism. An independent validation cohort of under 20 hyperthyroidism patients and 17 patients who later progressed to ophthalmopathy tested prospective prediction of ophthalmopathy. The 100 or so discovery patients were divided at random into training and test sets in a 7:3 ratio. In several Graves' hyperthyroidism patients, the study also compared T-cell repertoires from thyroid tissue with T-cell repertoires from blood. After sampling, hyperthyroidism patients received methimazole starting at 30 mg daily, and ophthalmopathy patients received high-dose intravenous methylprednisolone. Libraries were constructed in a second round of multiplex PCR, after which size selection and purification were carried out. Paired-end sequencing of the libraries was performed with 100 bp reads on an Illumina HiSeq2000. SOAPnuke was used to process the raw data, with reads discarded if the reads contained adapters or uncalled bases, had a mean Phred below 15, or lacked an exact constant-primer or identifier match. COPE v1.2.5 was used to merge the high-quality paired reads, and each unique nucleotide sequence was defined as a clonotype. MiTCR v1.1 was used to align clonotypes to the IMGT TRBV, TRBD and TRBJ reference segments. Only V-J combinations with frequency above 0.0001, covering 98% to 99.2% of repertoires, were analysed. A TCS score was defined as the ratio between F50 (clonal expansion) and ExV (chaos), using BLOSUM62-based TCRdist between CDR3 peptides within each V-J. Welch's t-statistics and random forest reduced around 510 V-J features to 13, which were used in a naive Bayes classifier (R e1071). No statistical method was used to set the sample size in advance, and investigators knew the group allocation. According to the paper, TCR Vbeta CDR3 sequencing was carried out on 135 peripheral blood samples, which came from over 40 ophthalmopathy, around 74 hyperthyroidism and some 17 progressor patients.

The V gene is TRBV27 and the J gene is TRBJ2-3, with the D gene call left open. The source of this sequence is a woman aged 25 to 45 with Graves disease. Donor details come from another sample of the same person, matched by shared clones. This material consisted of peripheral blood mononuclear cells (PBMCs), taken at new diagnosis, from a patient treated with antithyroid drugs. The nucleotide sequence reads TGTGCCAGCAGGGGCCCACCTGGGGATACGCAGTATTTT. It is translated as CASRGPPGDTQYF.